A selection of T cell receptor beta chains follows, all from one sample in a study of blood T cell repertoires in COVID-19. Profiling relied on immunoSEQ multiplex PCR, and the TCRdb table lists in-frame clones only, not all of them. The data show 150,000 to 200,000 clones, 79% seen once. The material sequenced was peripheral blood. The receptors originated from a woman aged 60-70 years with COVID-19, enrolled during active disease. The CDR3 runs from the conserved cysteine through the conserved F or W. The D gene is left open where the match is weak. Rows give clone size only sometimes, using once, few, many, or a class for an expanded clone.

NA	few	TRBJ2-1	TRBV25-1	CATADTRLFF	TGTGCCACCGCGGACACCCGCCTGTTCTTC
NA	few	TRBJ2-5	TRBV29-1	CSVGFFAGPGRETQYF	TGCAGCGTTGGATTTTTCGCGGGCCCCGGTCGGGAGACCCAGTACTTC
TRBD2	NA	TRBJ2-1	TRBV5-6	CASSWGQGTSGRALHEQFF	TGTGCCAGCAGCTGGGGACAGGGGACTAGCGGGAGGGCCCTCCATGAGCAGTTCTTC
NA	NA	TRBJ2-7	TRBV18	CASSPETGPREEQYF	TGTGCCAGCTCACCCGAGACAGGCCCCCGAGAAGAGCAGTACTTC
NA	NA	TRBJ1-5	TRBV28	CASSARRDYNQPQHF	TGTGCCAGCAGTGCCCGCCGGGATTACAATCAGCCCCAGCATTTT
TRBD1	NA	TRBJ1-2	TRBV6-5	CASKRTGKDYGYTF	TGTGCCAGCAAGCGGACAGGGAAGGACTATGGCTACACCTTC
TRBD1	NA	TRBJ1-1	TRBV27	CASSFNMWEQGRGYTEAFF	TGTGCCAGCAGTTTTAATATGTGGGAACAGGGGCGAGGGTACACTGAAGCTTTCTTT
NA	NA	TRBJ1-5	TRBV7-6	CASSLGGGVNSNQPQHF	TGTGCCAGCAGCTTAGGTGGGGGGGTGAATAGCAATCAGCCCCAGCATTTT
TRBD1	NA	TRBJ1-2	TRBV3-1/TRBV3-2	CASSQVGGAGGYTF	TGTGCCAGCAGCCAAGTAGGGGGCGCGGGGGGCTACACCTTC
TRBD1	NA	TRBJ1-5	TRBV6-5	CASSPRQGIPEPQHF	TGTGCCAGCAGTCCACGACAGGGGATCCCGGAGCCCCAGCATTTT
TRBD1	NA	TRBJ2-7	TRBV12-3/TRBV12-4	CASSPGQVYEQYF	TGTGCCAGCAGTCCGGGACAGGTCTACGAGCAGTACTTC
TRBD1	NA	TRBJ2-5	TRBV6-5	CASRARQGAEGAQYF	TGTGCCAGCAGGGCCAGACAGGGGGCGGAGGGGGCCCAGTACTTC
TRBD1	many	TRBJ2-1	TRBV5-4	CASSLTGEIYNEQFF	TGTGCCAGCAGCTTGACAGGGGAAATCTACAATGAGCAGTTCTTC
TRBD1	NA	TRBJ2-3	TRBV19	CASSPGTANTQYF	TGTGCCAGTAGTCCCGGGACAGCAAATACGCAGTATTTT
TRBD2	once	TRBJ2-7	TRBV18	CASSRLAGDGEQYF	TGTGCCAGCTCACGTTTAGCGGGAGACGGAGAGCAGTACTTC
TRBD1	NA	TRBJ1-2	TRBV6-5	CASTDRGDGYTF	TGTGCCAGCACCGACAGGGGCGATGGCTACACCTTC
NA	NA	TRBJ1-6	TRBV19	CASNPLGQNSPLHF	TGTGCCAGTAACCCCCTCGGACAGAATTCACCCCTCCACTTT
NA	NA	TRBJ1-1	TRBV6-5	CASSTDRWSTEAFF	TGTGCCAGCAGCACAGACAGGTGGAGCACTGAAGCTTTCTTT
TRBD1	NA	TRBJ2-6	TRBV27	CASSMEAGGSGANVLTF	TGTGCCAGCAGTATGGAAGCAGGGGGCTCTGGGGCCAACGTCCTGACTTTC
TRBD1	NA	TRBJ1-3	TRBV6-1	CASSEPRTGVGNTIYF	TGTGCCAGCAGTGAACCCCGGACAGGGGTGGGAAACACCATATATTTT
TRBD2	few	TRBJ2-5	TRBV9	CASSVPSGGAETQYF	TGTGCCAGCAGCGTTCCTAGCGGGGGGGCGGAGACCCAGTACTTC
NA	NA	TRBJ2-3	TRBV9	CASSLRAGGVGRTDTQYF	TGTGCCAGCAGCCTCCGAGCCGGGGGAGTTGGGCGCACAGATACGCAGTATTTT
TRBD2	NA	TRBJ2-7	TRBV11-2	CASSESGRAGEQYF	TGTGCCAGCAGCGAGAGCGGGAGGGCCGGCGAGCAGTACTTC
NA	NA	TRBJ1-2	TRBV6-5	CASRGALDGYTF	TGTGCCAGCAGGGGGGCCTTAGATGGCTACACCTTC
NA	NA	TRBJ1-5	TRBV7-9	CASSSTVRGSNQPQHF	TGTGCCAGCAGCTCAACCGTCAGGGGCAGCAATCAGCCCCAGCATTTT
TRBD1	NA	TRBJ1-1	TRBV19	CASSIFRTGVAEAFF	TGTGCCAGTAGTATCTTCAGGACAGGGGTCGCTGAAGCTTTCTTT
TRBD2	NA	TRBJ2-7	TRBV10-3	CAISVGLAGSWQYF	TGTGCCATCAGTGTAGGACTAGCGGGATCCTGGCAGTACTTC
NA	NA	TRBJ2-2	TRBV30	CAWSVIGVATGELFF	TGTGCCTGGAGTGTAATCGGGGTAGCAACCGGGGAGCTGTTTTTT
NA	NA	TRBJ2-1	TRBV10-3	CAISAVRDNEQFF	TGTGCCATCAGTGCGGTCAGGGACAATGAGCAGTTCTTC
TRBD1	NA	TRBJ1-2	TRBV28	CASSLRTGLNYGYTF	TGTGCCAGCAGTTTAAGGACAGGACTTAACTATGGCTACACCTTC
NA	NA	TRBJ1-1	TRBV29-1	CSGIQGKLTEAFF	TGCAGCGGGATCCAGGGAAAGCTCACTGAAGCTTTCTTT
NA	NA	TRBJ2-3	TRBV5-1	CASSLGHYTDTQYF	TGCGCCAGCAGCTTGGGCCACTACACAGATACGCAGTATTTT
NA	NA	TRBJ1-2	TRBV29-1	CSVVVGGGYGYTF	TGCAGCGTTGTTGTCGGGGGGGGCTATGGCTACACCTTC
NA	NA	TRBJ1-1	TRBV19	CASHWGDTEAFF	TGTGCCAGCCATTGGGGGGACACTGAAGCTTTCTTT
NA	NA	TRBJ1-1	TRBV19	CASSLRSDTEAFF	TGTGCCAGTAGTCTCCGGTCGGACACTGAAGCTTTCTTT
NA	NA	TRBJ1-2	TRBV28	CASTAGRALSYTF	TGTGCCAGCACTGCAGGCAGGGCACTGAGCTACACCTTC
NA	NA	TRBJ2-3	TRBV6-4	CASSVVSSSTDTQYF	TGTGCCAGCAGTGTCGTAAGCTCTAGCACAGATACGCAGTATTTT
NA	few	TRBJ1-4	TRBV30	CAWTKGRDEKLFF	TGTGCCTGGACAAAAGGGAGGGATGAAAAACTGTTTTTT
NA	once	TRBJ2-4	TRBV13	CASSPPVAERGAKNIQYF	TGTGCCAGCAGCCCCCCCGTCGCGGAGAGGGGGGCCAAAAACATTCAGTACTTC
NA	NA	TRBJ2-3	TRBV7-3	CASSLASPEYPQYF	TGTGCCAGCAGCTTGGCTAGCCCCGAGTACCCGCAGTATTTT
TRBD1	NA	TRBJ2-1	TRBV27	CASSVRTGVGNEQFF	TGTGCCAGCAGTGTCCGGACAGGGGTAGGCAATGAGCAGTTCTTC
TRBD1	NA	TRBJ1-2	TRBV29-1	CSVQQGLGYTF	TGCAGCGTTCAACAGGGGCTTGGCTACACCTTC
NA	few	TRBJ2-1	TRBV7-8	CASSLGRSGSSVQFF	TGTGCCAGCAGCTTAGGTCGTAGCGGTTCATCGGTGCAGTTCTTC
TRBD2	NA	TRBJ2-7	TRBV11-2	CASSLGTAGAHEQYF	TGTGCCAGCAGCTTAGGTACGGCGGGAGCTCACGAGCAGTACTTC
TRBD2	NA	TRBJ2-2	TRBV7-2	CASSLGAGLAGQRELFF	TGTGCCAGCAGCTTGGGGGCGGGACTAGCGGGTCAAAGGGAGCTGTTTTTT
TRBD2	NA	TRBJ2-1	TRBV9	CASSVAGGARSLNEQFF	TGTGCCAGCAGCGTAGCGGGAGGGGCCAGGAGTCTAAATGAGCAGTTCTTC
TRBD2	once	TRBJ2-3	TRBV6-1	CASSGGLAGYTDTQYF	TGTGCCAGCAGTGGGGGACTAGCGGGATACACAGATACGCAGTATTTT
NA	once	TRBJ1-1	TRBV9	CASSPRQGLNTEAFF	TGTGCCAGCAGCCCGAGGCAGGGGCTGAACACTGAAGCTTTCTTT
TRBD2	NA	TRBJ2-1	TRBV7-7	CASSLGLAGYNEQFF	TGTGCTAGCAGCTTGGGACTAGCGGGCTACAATGAGCAGTTCTTC
TRBD1	NA	TRBJ1-6	TRBV20-1	CSASRTGDNSPLHF	TGCAGTGCTAGTCGGACAGGGGATAATTCACCCCTCCACTTT
TRBD1	many	TRBJ1-1	TRBV12-3/TRBV12-4	CASRYDRGEAFF	TGTGCCAGCAGATACGACAGGGGGGAAGCTTTCTTT
NA	NA	TRBJ2-3	TRBV19	CASSAGGTDTQYF	TGTGCCAGTAGTGCAGGGGGCACAGATACGCAGTATTTT
NA	NA	TRBJ1-2	TRBV25-1	CASSESAGATRGYTF	TGTGCCAGCAGTGAATCGGCAGGGGCCACGAGGGGCTACACCTTC
NA	NA	TRBJ1-3	TRBV11-2	CASSPGESGNTIYF	TGTGCCAGCAGCCCGGGAGAGAGCGGAAACACCATATATTTT
NA	NA	TRBJ1-5	TRBV13	CASSLMGVPGQPQHF	TGTGCCAGCAGCTTAATGGGAGTCCCCGGTCAGCCCCAGCATTTT
TRBD1	few	TRBJ1-1	TRBV6-1	CASSEGQGNTEAFF	TGTGCCAGCAGTGAGGGACAGGGGAACACTGAAGCTTTCTTT